This T cell receptor beta chain was retrieved from a study of T cell responses to AZD1222 COVID-19 vaccine. On this clone: The antigen is not known.

Whole-study results and caveats: Repertoires were obtained solely post-peak T cell response.

Profiled with immunoSEQ multiplex PCR; TCRdb holds only in-frame clones, not every one. The table has roughly 140,000 clones, around nine tenths seen once. Germline trimming cut 3 bases from V and 1 base from J; bases unmatched to any gene: 2. The CDR3 totals 15 residues. Germline V gene sequence: CDR1 MDHEN, CDR2 SYDVKM. The clonotype originates from an adult in good health. The specimen comprised peripheral blood, sampled on day 0 of AZD1222 vaccination. The rearrangement uses TRBV28 and TRBJ2-2, with 7 positions matching TRBD1. DNA of the CDR3: TGTGCCAGCAGTTTTACAGGGGTGAACACCGGGGAGCTGTTTTTT. Protein sequence: CASSFTGVNTGELFF.